The rows below give T cell receptor beta chains drawn from one sample of a study of the immune and genomic landscape of osteosarcoma. The protocol was immunoSEQ multiplex PCR, while the TCRdb copy is restricted to in-frame clones and leaves out a portion. The table has about 6,200 clones, around 68% seen once. The sequencing input was osteosarcoma tumor tissue from the lung. The receptors shown here come from a human donor with osteosarcoma. Each CDR3 is given with its conserved first and last residue. D genes are given only for firm matches. The size entry is marked missing in some rows and otherwise reads once, few, many or a size class.

d_call,clone_size,v_call,j_call,cdr3_aa
-,once,TRBV6-5,TRBJ1-2,CASSYSAGEDGYTF
-,-,TRBV6-1,TRBJ1-2,CASSQQETNYGYTF
TRBD2,-,TRBV7-9,TRBJ2-5,CASSPLTLAGAQYF
-,few,TRBV10-2,TRBJ2-7,CASSESVPRDWIYEQYF
TRBD1,-,TRBV27,TRBJ2-1,CASSLWDRGFSEQFF
-,-,TRBV4-3,TRBJ2-1,CASSQDRWSDNEQFF
-,few,TRBV6-6,TRBJ1-2,CASSRNGDYGYTF
-,-,TRBV7-9,TRBJ2-5,CASSLSGTQYF
-,-,TRBV5-5,TRBJ2-1,CASSSGTSSYNEQFF
-,-,TRBV6-1,TRBJ2-6,CASSGQNFPSGANVLTF
-,once,TRBV5-8,TRBJ1-2,CASSLVYTF